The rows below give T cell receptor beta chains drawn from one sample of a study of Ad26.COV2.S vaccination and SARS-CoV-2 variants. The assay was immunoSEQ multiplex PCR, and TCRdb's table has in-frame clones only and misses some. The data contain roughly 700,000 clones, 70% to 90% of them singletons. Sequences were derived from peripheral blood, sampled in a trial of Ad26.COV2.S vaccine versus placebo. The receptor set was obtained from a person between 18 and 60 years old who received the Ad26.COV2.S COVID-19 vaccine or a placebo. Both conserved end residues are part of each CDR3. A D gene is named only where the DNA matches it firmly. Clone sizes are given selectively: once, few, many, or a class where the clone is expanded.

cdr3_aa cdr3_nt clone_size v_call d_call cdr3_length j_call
CASSPVSGKNTEAFF TGTGCCAGCAGCCCCGTTTCAGGGAAGAACACTGAAGCTTTCTTT . TRBV6-2/TRBV6-3 . 15 TRBJ1-1
CASSLRADGNNEQFF TGTGCCAGCAGCTTAAGGGCAGACGGCAACAATGAGCAGTTCTTC . TRBV7-3 . 15 TRBJ2-1
CAISESGGLYGYTF TGTGCCATCAGTGAGTCGGGGGGGCTCTATGGCTACACCTTC . TRBV10-3 . 14 TRBJ1-2
CASSPQRKETQYF TGTGCCAGCAGCCCGCAGCGGAAAGAGACCCAGTACTTC . TRBV11-2 . 13 TRBJ2-5
CASSTTGGPIEQYF TGTGCCAGTAGTACCACAGGGGGCCCCATCGAGCAGTACTTC . TRBV19 TRBD1 14 TRBJ2-7
CASRSFSGREYNEQFF TGTGCCAGCAGATCCTTTAGCGGGAGGGAATACAATGAGCAGTTCTTC . TRBV27 TRBD2 16 TRBJ2-1
CATSRVEEGAFF TGTGCCACCAGCAGAGTGGAGGAGGGGGCTTTCTTT . TRBV15 . 12 TRBJ1-1
CATSTRGRGTYNSPLHF TGTGCCACCAGCACCAGGGGCAGGGGAACCTATAATTCACCCCTCCACTTT . TRBV15 . 17 TRBJ1-6
CASSLAQAQPNYGYTF TGTGCCAGCAGCTTAGCGCAGGCCCAGCCTAACTATGGCTACACCTTC . TRBV7-9 . 16 TRBJ1-2
CASSAYGTQFTDTQYF TGTGCCAGTAGTGCATACGGGACACAATTCACAGATACGCAGTATTTT . TRBV19 . 16 TRBJ2-3
CASSLVRTGANVLTF TGTGCCAGCAGCTTAGTTCGGACTGGGGCCAACGTCCTGACTTTC once TRBV7-2 . 15 TRBJ2-6
CAWALYRGGNEKLFF TGTGCCTGGGCCCTCTACAGGGGAGGGAATGAAAAACTGTTTTTT . TRBV30 TRBD1 15 TRBJ1-4
CASSYSVGLAAYEQYF TGTGCCAGCAGTTACTCAGTGGGACTAGCTGCGTACGAGCAGTACTTC few TRBV6-5 TRBD2 16 TRBJ2-7
CSVRAANTGELFF TGCAGCGTACGAGCGGCGAACACCGGGGAGCTGTTTTTT . TRBV29-1 . 13 TRBJ2-2
CSVAKGQTVYEQYF TGCAGCGTTGCAAAAGGTCAGACCGTCTACGAGCAGTACTTC . TRBV29-1 . 14 TRBJ2-7
CASSETGGPHEQYF TGCGCCAGCAGTGAAACGGGAGGGCCCCACGAGCAGTACTTC few TRBV10-1 TRBD2 14 TRBJ2-7
CASRPQGSPVNEQFF TGTGCCAGCAGACCTCAAGGGAGCCCGGTAAATGAGCAGTTCTTC . TRBV3-1/TRBV3-2 . 15 TRBJ2-1
CASSPYRDYEQYF TGTGCCAGCTCACCATACAGGGACTACGAGCAGTACTTC . TRBV18 . 13 TRBJ2-7
CASSYSTGNGYTF TGTGCCAGCAGTTACTCAACCGGGAATGGCTACACCTTC . TRBV6-5 . 13 TRBJ1-2
CSVRDRTNTGELFF TGCAGCGTAAGGGACAGAACGAACACCGGGGAGCTGTTTTTT . TRBV29-1 TRBD1 14 TRBJ2-2
CATSDPTSGAYNEQFF TGTGCCACCAGTGACCCCACCAGCGGGGCGTACAATGAGCAGTTCTTC . TRBV24-1 TRBD2 16 TRBJ2-1
CASSVSWDRGRDTQYF TGTGCCAGCAGCGTATCATGGGACAGAGGGAGAGATACGCAGTATTTT once TRBV11-3 TRBD1 16 TRBJ2-3
CASSYFGTSSREQFF TGTGCCAGCAGTTACTTTGGGACTAGCTCCCGTGAGCAGTTCTTC once TRBV6-5 TRBD2 15 TRBJ2-1
CASSLRWLADTGELFF TGCGCCAGCAGCTTGAGGTGGCTAGCGGACACCGGGGAGCTGTTTTTT . TRBV5-1 TRBD2 16 TRBJ2-2
CASSPPGVDTQYF TGCGCCAGCAGCCCCCCCGGGGTAGATACGCAGTATTTT . TRBV4-3 . 13 TRBJ2-3
CASSERQTLLDSPLHF TGTGCCAGCAGCGAAAGACAGACTTTACTTGATTCACCCCTCCACTTT . TRBV9 . 16 TRBJ1-6
CASSFSGGRTGELFF TGTGCCAGCAGCTTTAGCGGGGGGAGGACCGGGGAGCTGTTTTTT . TRBV7-3 TRBD2 15 TRBJ2-2
CAIKGQGVYEQYF TGTGCCATCAAGGGGCAGGGGGTCTACGAGCAGTACTTC . TRBV10-3 TRBD1 13 TRBJ2-7
CAISDVGLTDTQYF TGTGCCATCAGTGATGTGGGGTTGACAGATACGCAGTATTTT . TRBV10-3 . 14 TRBJ2-3
CASRREGSGANVLTF TGTGCCAGCAGGCGGGAAGGGTCTGGGGCCAACGTCCTGACTTTC . TRBV2 . 15 TRBJ2-6
CASSPRQGPQPQHF TGTGCCAGCTCACCAAGACAGGGCCCTCAGCCCCAGCATTTT . TRBV18 TRBD1 14 TRBJ1-5
CASSRGGNEQFF TGTGCCAGCAGCCGAGGGGGGAATGAGCAGTTCTTC . TRBV6-5 . 12 TRBJ2-1
CASGLDGFVQFF TGTGCTAGTGGTTTAGATGGATTCGTGCAGTTCTTC . TRBV12-5 . 12 TRBJ2-1
CASSLGSPNYGYTF TGTGCCAGCAGCTTAGGCAGCCCTAACTATGGCTACACCTTC . TRBV7-9 . 14 TRBJ1-2
CASSQDRPKNIQYF TGTGCCAGCAGCCAAGACAGACCCAAAAACATTCAGTACTTC . TRBV3-1/TRBV3-2 . 14 TRBJ2-4
CASSSKETQYF TGCGCCAGCAGCTCCAAAGAGACCCAGTACTTC . TRBV5-1 . 11 TRBJ2-5
CASSFGRGTEAFF TGTGCCAGCAGTTTTGGGAGAGGCACTGAAGCTTTCTTT . TRBV27 . 13 TRBJ1-1
CASSPGTDTEAFF TGTGCCAGCAGCCCCGGGACGGACACTGAAGCTTTCTTT . TRBV11-3 . 13 TRBJ1-1